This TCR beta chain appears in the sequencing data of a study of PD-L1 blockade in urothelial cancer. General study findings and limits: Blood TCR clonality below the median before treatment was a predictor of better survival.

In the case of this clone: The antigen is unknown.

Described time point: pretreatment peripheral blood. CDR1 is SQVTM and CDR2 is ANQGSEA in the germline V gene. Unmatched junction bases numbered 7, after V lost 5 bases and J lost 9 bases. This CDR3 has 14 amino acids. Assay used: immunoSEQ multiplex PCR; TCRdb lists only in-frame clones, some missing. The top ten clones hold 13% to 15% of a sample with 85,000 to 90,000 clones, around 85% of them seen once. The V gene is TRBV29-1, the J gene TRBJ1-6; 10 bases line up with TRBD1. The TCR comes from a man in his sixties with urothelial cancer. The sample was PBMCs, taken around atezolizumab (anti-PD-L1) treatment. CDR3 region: CSVLDRGQSSPLHF. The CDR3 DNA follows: TGCAGCGTTCTCGACAGGGGGCAGTCTTCACCCCTCCACTTT.